Described below is a single T cell receptor beta chain sequence and its context. Antigen unknown. These data come from a study of tissue T cells after allogeneic stem cell transplantation. Study details: Graft-versus-host disease patients received grafts, several unmodified and three CD34-selected to deplete T cells. Pathologist review favored tissue samples showing histologically apparent lymphocytes. Broader study findings: Only a limited share of tissue TCRs appeared in blood or spleen.

The germline V gene encodes CDR1 SGHRS and CDR2 YFSETQ. V gave up 4 bases and J gave up 0 bases; unmatched junction bases: 10. This CDR3 is built from 18 residues. Survey-depth TCRbeta CDR3 sequencing reported V/J genes and productive frequencies. Using immunoSEQ multiplex PCR, the repertoire was profiled, and TCRdb retains in-frame clones only, with some absent. The repertoire has 2,500 to 3,500 clones, 55% to 70% of them found once; the top ten carry 22%. Adult allogeneic hematopoietic cell transplant recipients with steroid-refractory graft-versus-host disease were prospectively enrolled for research autopsy.

This TCR was sampled from a male patient of 60 years or more with steroid-refractory graft-versus-host disease after an allogeneic stem cell transplant. Some T cells may have originated in the graft donor. This material consisted of jejunal tissue, taken at autopsy. The chain is built from TRBV5-1 and TRBJ2-6, with 7 bases that match TRBD1. CDR3 residues: CASSRGQSIFSGANVLTF. The CDR3, as DNA: TGCGCCAGCAGCAGGGGGCAATCCATCTTCTCTGGGGCCAACGTCCTGACTTTC.